The T cell receptor beta chain under discussion was sequenced for a study of low-dose radiotherapy and immunotherapy resistance in tumors. Overall study: Cohort 2's total reached 13 Gy over 26 weeks, at 1 Gy per fraction every two weeks.

This clonotype has ten or more counts. The time point here: after trial treatment. Treatment: LDRT plus nivolumab, ipilimumab, low-dose cyclophosphamide and aspirin (RACIN trial). Each donor was administered nivolumab, ipilimumab, aspirin, low-dose cyclophosphamide and low-dose radiotherapy. cDNA synthesis used a TRAV/TRBV-specific primer set for both chains. A roughly 22-cycle PCR with a constant-region primer and V-primer adapter amplified TCRs. One entry per CDR3 protein, called by TCRdb with MiXCR from the reads. The table records about 39,000 distinct CDR3 sequences, roughly 20% of them present only once. Trimming took 1 base from V and 1 from J, leaving 8 bases between them. The CDR3 contains 14 residues. Per the germline V gene, CDR1 is MDHEN and CDR2 is SYDVKM.

The sample here was PBMCs, taken after low-dose radiotherapy plus immunotherapy. This receptor was identified in a female donor with ovarian cancer. The V and J genes are TRBV28 and TRBJ2-7, with a weak D call TRBD1 (5 bases). CDR3 in amino acids: CASSLSGRSYEQYF. In nucleotides, the CDR3 is TGTGCCAGCAGTTTATCAGGGCGGTCCTACGAGCAGTACTTC.